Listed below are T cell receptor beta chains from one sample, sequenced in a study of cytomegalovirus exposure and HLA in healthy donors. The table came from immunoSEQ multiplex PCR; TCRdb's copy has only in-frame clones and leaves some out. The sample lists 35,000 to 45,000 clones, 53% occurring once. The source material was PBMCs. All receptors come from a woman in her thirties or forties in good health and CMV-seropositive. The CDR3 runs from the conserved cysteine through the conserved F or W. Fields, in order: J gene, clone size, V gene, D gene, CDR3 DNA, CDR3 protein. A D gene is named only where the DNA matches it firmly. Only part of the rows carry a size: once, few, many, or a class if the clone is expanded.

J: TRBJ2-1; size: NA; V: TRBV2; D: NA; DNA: TGTGCCACCTCACCGAGGGATAGCCAGTTCTTC; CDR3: CATSPRDSQFF
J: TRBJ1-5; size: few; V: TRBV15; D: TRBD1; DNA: TGTGCCACCAGCCCAGGGGGCAGCAATCAGCCCCAGCATTTT; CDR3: CATSPGGSNQPQHF
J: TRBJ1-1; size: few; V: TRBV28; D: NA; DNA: TGTGCCAGCAGCTCCCCAGGGAGGGGGGGGGAAGCTTTCTTT; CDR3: CASSSPGRGGEAFF
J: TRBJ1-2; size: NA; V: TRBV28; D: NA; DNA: TGTGCCAGCAGTTTACCCGACAGGCCCACTAACTATGGCTACACCTTC; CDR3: CASSLPDRPTNYGYTF
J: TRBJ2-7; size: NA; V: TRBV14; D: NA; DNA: TGTGCCAGCAGCTACTATACAGGGTTGAACTACGAGCAGTACTTC; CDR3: CASSYYTGLNYEQYF
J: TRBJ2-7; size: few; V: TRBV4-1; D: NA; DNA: TGCGCCAGCAGCCAAGACCCGGGGGCCTACGAGCAGTACTTC; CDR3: CASSQDPGAYEQYF
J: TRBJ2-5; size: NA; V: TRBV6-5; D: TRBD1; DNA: TGTGCCAGCAGTAAGACAGGGATGGAGACCCAGTACTTC; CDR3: CASSKTGMETQYF
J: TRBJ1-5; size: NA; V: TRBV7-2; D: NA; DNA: TGTGCCAGCAGCTTAGCGTCGGACAGAAATCAGCCCCAGCATTTT; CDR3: CASSLASDRNQPQHF
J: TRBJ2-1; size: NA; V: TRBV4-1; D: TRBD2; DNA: TGCGCCAGCAGCCCGGGACTAGCGGGGCGGACCTACAATGAGCAGTTCTTC; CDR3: CASSPGLAGRTYNEQFF
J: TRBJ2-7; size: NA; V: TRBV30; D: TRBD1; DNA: TGTGCCTGTCGGGACAGGTTCACCTACGAGCAGTACTTC; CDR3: CACRDRFTYEQYF
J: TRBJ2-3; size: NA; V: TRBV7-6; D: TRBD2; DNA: TGTGCCAGCAGCTTAGCGCCGGGACTAGTTAGCACAGATACGCAGTATTTT; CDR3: CASSLAPGLVSTDTQYF